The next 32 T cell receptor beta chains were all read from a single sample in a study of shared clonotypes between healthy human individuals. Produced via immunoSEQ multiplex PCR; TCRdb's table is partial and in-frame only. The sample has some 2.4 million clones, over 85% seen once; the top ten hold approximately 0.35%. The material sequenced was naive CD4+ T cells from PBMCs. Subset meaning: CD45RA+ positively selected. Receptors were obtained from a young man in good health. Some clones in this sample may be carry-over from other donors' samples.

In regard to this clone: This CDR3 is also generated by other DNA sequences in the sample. The CDR3 loop is CASSSGQGAGEQYF. The CDR3 nucleotides read TGTGCCAGCAGCTCAGGACAGGGGGCGGGGGAGCAGTACTTC. The V gene is TRBV11-3, the J gene TRBJ2-7; TRBD1 matches at 11 bases. V dropped 4 bases and J dropped 7; count of bases not matched to a gene: 6. In germline, CDR1 is SGHNT, CDR2 YENEEA. The CDR3 contains 14 residues.

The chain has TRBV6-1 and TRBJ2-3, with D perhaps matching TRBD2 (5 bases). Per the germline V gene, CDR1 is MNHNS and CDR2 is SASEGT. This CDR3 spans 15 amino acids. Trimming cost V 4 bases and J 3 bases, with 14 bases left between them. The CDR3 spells CASSGVGVWTDTQYF. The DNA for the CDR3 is TGTGCCAGCAGTGGAGTCGGGGTTTGGACAGATACGCAGTATTTT.

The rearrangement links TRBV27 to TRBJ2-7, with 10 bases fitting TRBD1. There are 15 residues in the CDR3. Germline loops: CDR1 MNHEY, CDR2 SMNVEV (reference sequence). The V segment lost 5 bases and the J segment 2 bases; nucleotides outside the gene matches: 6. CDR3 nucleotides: TGTGCCAGCAGTCGAAATGGACAGGGGGCCTACGAGCAGTACTTC. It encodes CASSRNGQGAYEQYF.

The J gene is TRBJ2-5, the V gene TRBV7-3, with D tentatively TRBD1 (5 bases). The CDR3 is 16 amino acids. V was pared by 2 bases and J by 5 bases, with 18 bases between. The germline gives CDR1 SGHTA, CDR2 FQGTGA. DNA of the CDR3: TGTGCCAGCAGCTTAGACAGTGGCCAGGGCCGGGAGACCCAGTACTTC. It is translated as CASSLDSGQGRETQYF.

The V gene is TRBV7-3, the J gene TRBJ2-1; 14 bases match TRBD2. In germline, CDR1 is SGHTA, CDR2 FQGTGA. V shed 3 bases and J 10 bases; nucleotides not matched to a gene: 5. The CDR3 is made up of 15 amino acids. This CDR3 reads CASSLGLAGAREQFF. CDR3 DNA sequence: TGTGCCAGCAGCTTGGGACTAGCGGGAGCAAGGGAGCAGTTCTTC.

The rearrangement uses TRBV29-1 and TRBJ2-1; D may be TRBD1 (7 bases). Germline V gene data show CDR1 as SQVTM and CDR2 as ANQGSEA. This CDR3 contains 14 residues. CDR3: CSAPGGSSYNEQFF. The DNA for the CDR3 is TGCAGTGCACCAGGGGGGAGCTCCTACAATGAGCAGTTCTTC.

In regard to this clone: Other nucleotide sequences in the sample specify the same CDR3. CDR3 bases: TGTGCCAGCAGTTACACGGGCCTCAACACTGAAGCTTTCTTT. Protein product: CASSYTGLNTEAFF. This rearrangement joins TRBV6-5 to TRBJ1-1; D is undetermined. The ends were cut back, 2 bases at V and 2 bases at J, with 9 bases in the middle. CDR3 length: 14 residues. The germline V gene has CDR1 MNHEY and CDR2 SVGAGI.

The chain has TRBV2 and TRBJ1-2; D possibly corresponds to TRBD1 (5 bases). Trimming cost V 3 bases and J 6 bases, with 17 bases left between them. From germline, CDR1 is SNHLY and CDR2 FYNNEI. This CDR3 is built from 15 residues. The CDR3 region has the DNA TGTGCCAGCAGTGAGACGTTGGGGCCCTGGGATGGCTACACCTTC. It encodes CASSETLGPWDGYTF.

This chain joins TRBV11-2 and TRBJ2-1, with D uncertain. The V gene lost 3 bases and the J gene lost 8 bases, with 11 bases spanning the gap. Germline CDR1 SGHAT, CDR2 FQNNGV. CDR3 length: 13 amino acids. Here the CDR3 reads CASSLGHFHEQFF. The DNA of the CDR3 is TGTGCCAGCAGCTTGGGCCATTTTCATGAGCAGTTCTTC.

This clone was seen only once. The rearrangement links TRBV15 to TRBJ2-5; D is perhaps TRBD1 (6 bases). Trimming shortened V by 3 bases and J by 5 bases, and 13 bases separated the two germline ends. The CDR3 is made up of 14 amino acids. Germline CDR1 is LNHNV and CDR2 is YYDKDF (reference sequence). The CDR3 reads CATSSQRTAETQYF. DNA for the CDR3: TGTGCCACCAGCAGTCAACGGACAGCCGAGACCCAGTACTTC.

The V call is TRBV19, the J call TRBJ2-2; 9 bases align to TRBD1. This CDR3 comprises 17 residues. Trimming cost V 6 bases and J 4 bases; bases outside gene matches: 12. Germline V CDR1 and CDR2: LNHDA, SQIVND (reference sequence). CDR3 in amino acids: CASRSDRGTTSTGELFF. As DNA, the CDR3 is TGTGCCAGTAGGTCGGACAGGGGCACAACCTCCACCGGGGAGCTGTTTTTT.

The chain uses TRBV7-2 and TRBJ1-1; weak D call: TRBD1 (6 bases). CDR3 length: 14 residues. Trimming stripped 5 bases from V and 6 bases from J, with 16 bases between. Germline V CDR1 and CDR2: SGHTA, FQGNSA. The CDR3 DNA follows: TGTGCCAGCAGCCCTATGGGGGGGGCCGCTGAAGCTTTCTTT. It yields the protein CASSPMGGAAEAFF.

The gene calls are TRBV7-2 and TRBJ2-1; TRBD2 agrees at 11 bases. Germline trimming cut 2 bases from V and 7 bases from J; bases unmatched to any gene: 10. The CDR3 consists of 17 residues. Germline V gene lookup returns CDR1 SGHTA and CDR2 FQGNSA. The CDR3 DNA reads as TGTGCCAGCAGCTTACGGGTAGCGGGAGGGCCGGGGAATGAGCAGTTCTTC. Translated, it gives CASSLRVAGGPGNEQFF.

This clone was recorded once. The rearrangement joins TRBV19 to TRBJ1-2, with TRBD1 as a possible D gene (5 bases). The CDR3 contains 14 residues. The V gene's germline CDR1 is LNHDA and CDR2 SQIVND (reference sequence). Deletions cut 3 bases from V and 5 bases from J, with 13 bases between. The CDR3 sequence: CASSMNQGPYGYTF. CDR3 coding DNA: TGTGCCAGTAGTATGAATCAGGGACCATATGGCTACACCTTC.

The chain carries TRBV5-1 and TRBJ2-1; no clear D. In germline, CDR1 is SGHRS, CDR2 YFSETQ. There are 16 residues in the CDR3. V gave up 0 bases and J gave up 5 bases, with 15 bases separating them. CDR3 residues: CASSLGWSSTNNEQFF. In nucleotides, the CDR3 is TGCGCCAGCAGCTTGGGCTGGTCGTCGACGAACAATGAGCAGTTCTTC.

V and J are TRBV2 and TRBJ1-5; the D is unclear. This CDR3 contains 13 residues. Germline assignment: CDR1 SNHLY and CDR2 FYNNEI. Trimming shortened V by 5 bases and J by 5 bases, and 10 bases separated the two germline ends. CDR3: CASSSREYQPQHF. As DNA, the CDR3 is TGTGCCAGCAGTTCAAGGGAGTATCAGCCCCAGCATTTT.

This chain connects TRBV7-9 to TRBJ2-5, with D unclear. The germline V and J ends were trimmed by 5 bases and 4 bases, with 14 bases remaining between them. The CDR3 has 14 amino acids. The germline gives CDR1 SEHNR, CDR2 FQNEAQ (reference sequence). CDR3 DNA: TGTGCCAGCAGCCCCCTTGCTCCGGGAGAGACCCAGTACTTC. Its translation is CASSPLAPGETQYF.

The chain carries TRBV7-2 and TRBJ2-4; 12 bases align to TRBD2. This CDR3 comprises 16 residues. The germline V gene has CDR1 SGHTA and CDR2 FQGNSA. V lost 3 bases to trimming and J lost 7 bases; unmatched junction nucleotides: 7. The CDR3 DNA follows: TGTGCCAGCAGCTTGACTAGCGGGAGTTTATTTAACATTCAGTACTTC. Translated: CASSLTSGSLFNIQYF.

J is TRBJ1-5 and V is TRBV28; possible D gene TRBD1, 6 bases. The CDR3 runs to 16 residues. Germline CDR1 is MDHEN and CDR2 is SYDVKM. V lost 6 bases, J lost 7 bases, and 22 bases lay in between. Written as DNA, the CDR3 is TGTGCCAGCAGGACCACGGTGCAGGGGCGCTTGCAGCCCCAGCATTTT. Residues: CASRTTVQGRLQPQHF.

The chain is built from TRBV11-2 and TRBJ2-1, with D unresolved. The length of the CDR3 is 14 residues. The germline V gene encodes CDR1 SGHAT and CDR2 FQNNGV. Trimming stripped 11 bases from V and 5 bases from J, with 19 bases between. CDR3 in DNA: TGTGCCTCGGTAGAATGGAGAACAGACAATGAGCAGTTCTTC. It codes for CASVEWRTDNEQFF.

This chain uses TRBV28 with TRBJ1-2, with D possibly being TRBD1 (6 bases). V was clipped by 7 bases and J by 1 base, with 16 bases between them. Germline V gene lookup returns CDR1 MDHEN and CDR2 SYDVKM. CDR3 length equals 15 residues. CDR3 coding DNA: TGTGCCAGCAACTCGGAGGGGGGGATTAACTATGGCTACACCTTC. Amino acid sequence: CASNSEGGINYGYTF.

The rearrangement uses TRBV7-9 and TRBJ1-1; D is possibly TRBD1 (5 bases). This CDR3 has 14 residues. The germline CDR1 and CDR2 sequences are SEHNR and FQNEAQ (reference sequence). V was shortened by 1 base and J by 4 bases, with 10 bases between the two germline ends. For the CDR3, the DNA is TGTGCCAGCAGCTTAGACAGCGGGGGCACTGAAGCTTTCTTT. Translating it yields CASSLDSGGTEAFF.

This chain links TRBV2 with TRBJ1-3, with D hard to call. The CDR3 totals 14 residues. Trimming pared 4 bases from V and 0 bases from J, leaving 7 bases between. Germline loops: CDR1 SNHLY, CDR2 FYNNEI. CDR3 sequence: CASSGRNSGNTIYF. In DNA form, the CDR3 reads TGTGCCAGCAGTGGACGGAACTCTGGAAACACCATATATTTT.

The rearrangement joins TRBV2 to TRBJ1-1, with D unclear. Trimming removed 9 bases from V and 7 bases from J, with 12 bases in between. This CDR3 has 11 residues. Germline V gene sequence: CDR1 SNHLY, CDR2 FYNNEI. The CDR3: CASAPVGEAFF. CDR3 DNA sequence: TGTGCCAGTGCCCCGGTCGGTGAAGCTTTCTTT.

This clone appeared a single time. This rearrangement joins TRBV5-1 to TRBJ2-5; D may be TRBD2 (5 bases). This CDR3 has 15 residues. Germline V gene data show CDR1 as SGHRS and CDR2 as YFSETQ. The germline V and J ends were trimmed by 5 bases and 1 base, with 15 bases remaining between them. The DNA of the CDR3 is TGCGCCAGCAGGCGAGCGGTCGGAACCCAAGAGACCCAGTACTTC. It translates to CASRRAVGTQETQYF.

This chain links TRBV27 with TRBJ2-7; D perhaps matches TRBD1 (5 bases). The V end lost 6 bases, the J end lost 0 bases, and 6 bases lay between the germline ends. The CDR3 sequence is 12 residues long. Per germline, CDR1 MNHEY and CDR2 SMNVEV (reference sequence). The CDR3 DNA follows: TGTGCCAGCAGGGACATCTCCTACGAGCAGTACTTC. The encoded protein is CASRDISYEQYF.

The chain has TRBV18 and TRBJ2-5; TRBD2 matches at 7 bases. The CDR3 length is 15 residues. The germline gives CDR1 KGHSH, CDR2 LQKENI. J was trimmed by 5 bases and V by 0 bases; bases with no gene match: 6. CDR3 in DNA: TGTGCCAGCTCACCACCGGCGGGAGCGGGGGAGACCCAGTACTTC. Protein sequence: CASSPPAGAGETQYF.

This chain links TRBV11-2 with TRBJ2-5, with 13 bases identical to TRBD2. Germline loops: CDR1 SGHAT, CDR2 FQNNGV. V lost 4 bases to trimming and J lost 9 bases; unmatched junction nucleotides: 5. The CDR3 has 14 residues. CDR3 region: CASSSGLAGVAQYF. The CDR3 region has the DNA TGTGCCAGCAGCTCTGGACTAGCGGGAGTCGCCCAGTACTTC. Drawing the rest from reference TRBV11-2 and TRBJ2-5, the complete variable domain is EAGVAQSPRYKIIEKRQSVAFWCNPISGHATLYWYQQILGQGPKLLIQFQNNGVVDDSQLPKDRFSAERLKGVDSTLKIQPAKLEDSAVYLCASSSGLAGVAQYFGPGTRLLVL.

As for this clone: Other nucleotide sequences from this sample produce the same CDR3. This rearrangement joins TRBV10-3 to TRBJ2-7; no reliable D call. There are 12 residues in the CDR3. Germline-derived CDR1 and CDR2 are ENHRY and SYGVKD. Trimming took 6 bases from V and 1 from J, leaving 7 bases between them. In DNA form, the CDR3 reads TGTGCCATCAGCGGGCCTTCCTACGAGCAGTACTTC. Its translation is CAISGPSYEQYF.

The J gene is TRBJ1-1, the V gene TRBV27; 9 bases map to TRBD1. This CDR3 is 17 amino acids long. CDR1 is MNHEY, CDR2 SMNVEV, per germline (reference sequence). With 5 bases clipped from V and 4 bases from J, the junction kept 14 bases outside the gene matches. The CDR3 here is CASSRSGTGFRFTEAFF. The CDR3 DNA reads TGTGCCAGCAGTCGGTCCGGGACAGGGTTTAGGTTCACTGAAGCTTTCTTT.

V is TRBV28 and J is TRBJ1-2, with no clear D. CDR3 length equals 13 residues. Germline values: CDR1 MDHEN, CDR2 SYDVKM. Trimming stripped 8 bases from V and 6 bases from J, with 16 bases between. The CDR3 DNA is TGTGCCAGCGTAACGGCGCTTTCCAATGGCTACACCTTC. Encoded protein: CASVTALSNGYTF.

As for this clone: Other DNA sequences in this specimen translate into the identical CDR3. CDR3 nucleotide sequence: TGCGCCAGCAGCTTTAGCGGGAAAAACACCGGGGAGCTGTTTTTT. Protein sequence: CASSFSGKNTGELFF. The genes are TRBV5-1 and TRBJ2-2; 8 nucleotides align to TRBD2. With 2 bases clipped from V and 2 bases from J, the junction kept 2 bases outside the gene matches. The CDR3 runs to 15 residues. Germline V gene lookup returns CDR1 SGHRS and CDR2 YFSETQ.